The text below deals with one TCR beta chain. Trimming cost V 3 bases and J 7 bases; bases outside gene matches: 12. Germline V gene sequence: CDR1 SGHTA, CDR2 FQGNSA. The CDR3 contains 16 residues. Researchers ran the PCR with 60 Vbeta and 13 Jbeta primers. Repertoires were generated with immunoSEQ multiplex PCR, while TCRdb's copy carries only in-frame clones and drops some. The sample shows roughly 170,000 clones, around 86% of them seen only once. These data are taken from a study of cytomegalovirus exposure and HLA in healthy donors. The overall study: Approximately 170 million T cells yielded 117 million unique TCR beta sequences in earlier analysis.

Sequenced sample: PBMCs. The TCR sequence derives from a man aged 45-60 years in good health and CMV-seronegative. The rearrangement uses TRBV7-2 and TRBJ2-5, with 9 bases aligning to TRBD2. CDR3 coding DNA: TGTGCCAGCAGCTTTTCGCGGGAGGGTACTATTAGGACCCAGTACTTC. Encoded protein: CASSFSREGTIRTQYF.